The following is a T cell receptor beta chain sequence with its context. CDR3 size: 15 residues. Per germline, CDR1 SNHLY and CDR2 FYNNEI. Trimming left V 8 bases short and J 3 bases short, with 20 bases between. This table comes from immunoSEQ multiplex PCR, and its TCRdb copy is limited to in-frame clones, with some not included. Of 79,000 or so clones listed, around 90% are singletons. The data were taken from a study of technical replicates of blood from a few donors. The source is a human donor in good health. The specimen sequenced was T cells isolated from PBMCs. The V and J genes are TRBV2 and TRBJ2-7; tentatively, D is TRBD2 (5 bases). In nucleotides, the CDR3 is TGTGCCAGCTCCTTAGAGGAGACCGGGGTCTACGAGCAGTACTTC. Protein sequence: CASSLEETGVYEQYF.